This T cell receptor (beta chain) was recovered during a study of CD8 T cells in ankylosing spondylitis. Study findings and constraints: The study identified a TCR beta motif of several highly homologous variants that appeared characteristic of ankylosing spondylitis blood. The authors reported significant enrichment of disease-linked clones in matched ankylosing spondylitis synovial fluid.

Germline-derived CDR1 and CDR2 are MDHEN and SYDVKM. The CDR3 sequence is 14 residues long. V lost 6 bases, J lost 5 bases, and 13 bases lay in between. 5'-RACE, quantitative and with molecular barcodes, yielded the TCR beta libraries. TCRdb analysed the 5' RACE reads with MiXCR anew, one entry per CDR3 protein. The sample yields 750,000 to 850,000 distinct CDR3 sequences, 10% to 15% seen once. Worth noting for this clonotype: No antigen is known for it.

The TCR originated in a male donor with ankylosing spondylitis. The chain has TRBV28 and TRBJ2-2, with no clear D. The source material was blood, either unsorted or a sorted T cell fraction (not recorded which). Here the CDR3 DNA reads TGTGCCAGCAGGTCCACCGGGCAAACCGGGGAGCTGTTTTTT. This encodes CASRSTGQTGELFF.